Listed here is a single T cell receptor beta chain. No antigen is known for it. The data were taken from a study of monozygotic twins with inflammatory bowel disease. Study observations and caveats: Using the inverse Simpson index, IBD patients had lower TCRbeta diversity than healthy co-twins. Lower sharing of clonotypes with other individuals was seen in IBD patients than in healthy twins. This was most marked in patients showing signs of disease activity.

The CDR3 runs 15 residues. CDR1 is SEHNR, CDR2 FQNEAQ, per germline (reference sequence). Unsorted whole blood yielded the total RNA, with T cells left unselected. The UMIs contained a 6-nucleotide sample barcode. They were added by template switching during cDNA synthesis. Each CDR3 protein gets one entry in TCRdb, which reprocessed the 5' RACE reads and gives no DNA. The sample has 300,000 to 350,000 distinct CDR3 sequences. The chain uses TRBV7-9 and TRBJ2-1; TCRdb names TRBD1, which stays unverified in the absence of DNA. The receptor was derived from a human donor with ulcerative colitis or Crohn's disease, or a healthy co-twin of an affected twin (not recorded which). The sample was blood. CDR3 residues: CASSPGTQSHNEQFF.